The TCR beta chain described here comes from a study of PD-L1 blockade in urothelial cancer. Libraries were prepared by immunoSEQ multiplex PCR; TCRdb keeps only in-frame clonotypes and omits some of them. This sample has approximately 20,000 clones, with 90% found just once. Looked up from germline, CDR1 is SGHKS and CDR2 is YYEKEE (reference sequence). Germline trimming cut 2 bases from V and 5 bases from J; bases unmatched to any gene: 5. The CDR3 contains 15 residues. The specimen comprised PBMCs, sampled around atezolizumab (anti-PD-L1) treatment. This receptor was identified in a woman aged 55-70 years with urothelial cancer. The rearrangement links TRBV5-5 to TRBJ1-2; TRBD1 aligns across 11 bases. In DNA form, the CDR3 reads TGTGCCAGCAGCTTCGGACAGGGGGCGCGATATGGCTACACCTTC. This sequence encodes CASSFGQGARYGYTF. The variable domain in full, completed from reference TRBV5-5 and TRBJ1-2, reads DAGVTQSPTHLIKTRGQQVTLRCSPISGHKSVSWYQQVLGQGPQFIFQYYEKEERGRGNFPDRFSARQFPNYSSELNVNALLLGDSALYLCASSFGQGARYGYTFGSGTRLTVV.